The next 30 T cell receptor beta chains were all read from a single sample in a study of cytomegalovirus exposure and HLA in healthy donors. The primer mix had 60 Vbeta and 13 Jbeta primers. The protocol was immunoSEQ multiplex PCR, while the TCRdb copy is restricted to in-frame clones and leaves out a portion. The sample contains about 140,000 clones, 70% of which appear only once. Sequencing used PBMCs. These receptors all come from an older woman in good health and CMV-seropositive.

CDR3 amino acids: CASSFVRGSDGYTF. CDR3 DNA sequence: TGTGCCAGCAGCTTCGTTCGAGGGTCGGATGGCTACACCTTC. The rearrangement joins TRBV5-6 to TRBJ1-2; D is unresolved. V was clipped by 2 bases and J by 6 bases, with 14 bases between them. Germline values: CDR1 SGHDT, CDR2 YYEEEE. CDR3 length: 14 residues.

The chain uses TRBV5-6 and TRBJ2-5; D gene unclear. The tail of the sequence fits TRBJ2-7 better, so the J call may be wrong. In germline, CDR1 is SGHDT, CDR2 YYEEEE. The CDR3 has 13 amino acids. CDR3 residues: CASSLDSVSEQYF. CDR3 DNA sequence: TGTGCCAGCAGCTTGGACAGTGTCTCCGAGCAGTACTTC.

A remark on this clone: This specimen includes other DNA sequences encoding the same CDR3. The V and J genes are TRBV6-5 and TRBJ1-2; 8 bases match TRBD1. The CDR3 is made up of 13 amino acids. After removal of 8 bases from V and 8 bases from J, the junction contained 10 bases not matched to a gene. From germline, CDR1 is MNHEY and CDR2 SVGAGI. Here the CDR3 reads CASSQGARYGYTF. CDR3 in DNA: TGTGCCAGCTCGCAGGGGGCGCGGTACGGCTACACCTTC.

The chain combines TRBV19 with TRBJ2-5; a weak D match, TRBD1 (7 bases). Germline CDR1 is LNHDA and CDR2 is SQIVND (reference sequence). Trimming pared 6 bases from V and 6 bases from J, leaving 20 bases between. CDR3 length: 15 amino acids. The CDR3 sequence: CASSPRQGGVKTQYF. CDR3 nucleotides: TGTGCCAGTAGCCCCCGCCAGGGGGGAGTAAAGACCCAGTACTTC.

CDR3 nucleotide sequence: TGTGCCAGCAGCTTGACAGGGGGCGGATACGAGCAGTACTTC. Translation gives CASSLTGGGYEQYF. The genes are TRBV7-2 and TRBJ2-7; 10 nucleotides agree with TRBD1. Germline CDR1 is SGHTA and CDR2 is FQGNSA. This CDR3 contains 14 residues. Losses at the gene ends were 3 bases for V and 4 bases for J; bases not matched to a gene: 3. The whole variable domain, filled in from reference TRBV7-2 and TRBJ2-7, reads GAGVSQSPSNKVTEKGKDVELRCDPISGHTALYWYRQSLGQGLEFLIYFQGNSAPDKSGLPSDRFSAERTGGSVSTLTIQRTQQEDSAVYLCASSLTGGGYEQYFGPGTRLTVT.

V is TRBV18 and J is TRBJ1-1, with D tentatively TRBD1 (5 bases). The CDR3 loop spans 16 amino acids. The V gene's germline CDR1 is KGHSH and CDR2 LQKENI. The germline V and J ends were trimmed by 3 bases and 0 bases, with 14 bases remaining between them. CDR3 residues: CASSPQPQVVNTEAFF. CDR3 in DNA: TGTGCCAGCTCACCCCAACCACAGGTCGTGAACACTGAAGCTTTCTTT.

This sequence joins TRBV14 and TRBJ2-2; TRBD2 agrees at 11 bases. Germline V lookup: CDR1 SGHDN, CDR2 FVKESK. The CDR3 loop spans 18 amino acids. Trimming removed 1 base from V and 5 bases from J; junction bases left unmatched: 9. This CDR3 reads CASSQARLAGSFTGELFF. As DNA, the CDR3 is TGTGCCAGCAGCCAAGCTAGACTAGCGGGATCGTTTACCGGGGAGCTGTTTTTT. Filled out from reference TRBV14 and TRBJ2-2, the complete variable domain reads EAGVTQFPSHSVIEKGQTVTLRCDPISGHDNLYWYRRVMGKEIKFLLHFVKESKQDESGMPNNRFLAERTGGTYSTLKVQPAELEDSGVYFCASSQARLAGSFTGELFFGEGSRLTVL.

CDR3 nucleotides: TGTGCCACCGCCTCTAGCGGGAGCTCGAACAATGAGCAGTTCTTC. Encoded protein: CATASSGSSNNEQFF. This chain links TRBV10-3 with TRBJ2-1; 10 bases are shared with TRBD2. Germline CDR1 reads ENHRY; CDR2 reads SYGVKD. With V trimmed by 10 bases and J by 5 bases, 11 bases remained unmatched. CDR3 length: 15 amino acids.

The rearrangement uses TRBV7-8 and TRBJ2-7; 11 bases fit TRBD2. There are 15 residues in the CDR3. V dropped 5 bases and J dropped 5; count of bases not matched to a gene: 8. Germline V gene sequence: CDR1 SGHVS, CDR2 FQNEAQ. The CDR3 nucleotides are TGTGCCAGCAGCGTTAGCGGGAGGGCCTTGGACGAGCAGTACTTC. Translated: CASSVSGRALDEQYF.

The chain combines TRBV5-6 with TRBJ1-2; 7 bases align to TRBD1. The CDR3 sequence is 14 residues long. V lost 4 bases to trimming and J lost 4 bases; unmatched junction nucleotides: 7. The germline V gene encodes CDR1 SGHDT and CDR2 YYEEEE. CDR3 region: CASSPGDSPYGYTF. CDR3 sequence (DNA): TGTGCCAGCAGCCCCGGGGACAGCCCCTATGGCTACACCTTC.

J is TRBJ2-5 and V is TRBV28; D is possibly TRBD2 (6 bases). Trimming removed 3 bases from V and 1 base from J, with 9 bases in between. The CDR3 length is 14 residues. CDR1 and CDR2 from the germline V gene are MDHEN and SYDVKM. The CDR3 loop is CASSLGTVQETQYF. CDR3 bases: TGTGCCAGCAGTTTGGGGACTGTCCAAGAGACCCAGTACTTC.

The J gene is TRBJ1-1, the V gene TRBV28; D gene ambiguous. This CDR3 is 12 amino acids long. Trimming left V 6 bases short and J 4 bases short, with 9 bases between. Germline CDR1 is MDHEN and CDR2 is SYDVKM. As DNA, the CDR3 is TGTGCCAGCAGAGAGGGTGGCACTGAAGCTTTCTTT. It translates to CASREGGTEAFF.

The DNA of the CDR3 is TGTGCCAGCAGTTACTCACTAGCGGGAGTTCGGGAGCAGTACTTC. Translating it yields CASSYSLAGVREQYF. This rearrangement joins TRBV6-5 to TRBJ2-7; 11 nucleotides line up with TRBD2. Germline V gene sequence: CDR1 MNHEY, CDR2 SVGAGI. The CDR3 spans 15 residues. Trimming cost V 0 bases and J 7 bases; bases outside gene matches: 5.

This chain links TRBV7-3 with TRBJ2-2, with 8 bases identical to TRBD2. With V trimmed by 4 bases and J by 3 bases, 10 bases remained unmatched. The CDR3 is 17 residues long. In germline, CDR1 is SGHTA, CDR2 FQGTGA. The DNA of the CDR3 is TGTGCCAGCAGCTCATTCGGGGGGGCGCGGGACACCGGGGAGCTGTTTTTT. Amino acid sequence: CASSSFGGARDTGELFF.

The J gene is TRBJ1-1, the V gene TRBV28; D remains unclear. The CDR3 contains 14 residues. V shed 5 bases and J shed 6 bases, with 16 bases lying between them. Germline V CDR1 and CDR2: MDHEN, SYDVKM. In nucleotides, the CDR3 is TGTGCCAGCAGTGAACAGCGGGCGTGGGCTGAAGCTTTCTTT. It is translated as CASSEQRAWAEAFF.

The genes are TRBV6-6 and TRBJ1-1, with D uncertain. The CDR3 has 11 residues. The V end lost 6 bases, the J end lost 9 bases, and 11 bases lay between the germline ends. Germline CDR1 reads MNHNY; CDR2 reads SVGAGI (reference sequence). CDR3 residues: CASSLAGKAFF. The CDR3 nucleotides read TGTGCCAGCAGCCTAGCCGGGAAAGCTTTCTTT.

The J gene is TRBJ2-7, the V gene TRBV4-1; the match to TRBD2 covers 7 bases. Germline V gene sequence: CDR1 MGHRA, CDR2 YSYEKL. The CDR3 has 16 residues. V lost 3 bases and J lost 4; bases outside the gene matches: 12. The CDR3 DNA reads TGCGCCAGCAGCCATGACTCTGGCGGGAGTAAGTACGAGCAGTACTTC. Amino acid sequence: CASSHDSGGSKYEQYF.

There are a few counts of this clone. Other DNA sequences within the sample encode an identical CDR3. This chain links TRBV5-1 with TRBJ2-7; 11 nucleotides align to TRBD2. Unmatched junction bases numbered 4, after V lost 1 base and J lost 4 bases. CDR1 is SGHRS, CDR2 YFSETQ, per germline. The CDR3 spans 15 residues. The CDR3 DNA sequence: TGCGCCAGCAGCTTGTTAGCGGGAGGGCCTTACGAGCAGTACTTC. This gives the protein CASSLLAGGPYEQYF.

J is TRBJ2-5 and V is TRBV6-5, with 9 positions matching TRBD1. Unmatched junction bases numbered 7, after V lost 1 base and J lost 4 bases. The CDR3 sequence is 16 residues long. Germline V CDR1 and CDR2: MNHEY, SVGAGI. In DNA, the CDR3 is TGTGCCAGCAGTTACTTTGGGACAGGGCGAGGAGAGACCCAGTACTTC. Translating it yields CASSYFGTGRGETQYF.

This chain links TRBV27 with TRBJ2-5; 10 bases are shared with TRBD1. CDR1 MNHEY and CDR2 SMNVEV come from the germline V gene (reference sequence). The V segment lost 8 bases and the J segment 5 bases; nucleotides outside the gene matches: 11. The CDR3 is made up of 15 amino acids. The CDR3 sequence is CASAGVGTGEETQYF. In nucleotides, the CDR3 is TGTGCCAGCGCCGGAGTCGGGACAGGGGAGGAGACCCAGTACTTC.

The rearrangement uses TRBV5-1 and TRBJ1-5; a possible D gene is TRBD1 (5 bases). Germline CDR1 SGHRS, CDR2 YFSETQ. The CDR3 covers 16 residues. The V and J ends lost 0 bases and 0 bases respectively, with 10 bases between them. Here the CDR3 DNA reads TGCGCCAGCAGCTTGGAGGGGCTCGGTAGCAATCAGCCCCAGCATTTT. Translating it yields CASSLEGLGSNQPQHF. Supplemented by reference TRBV5-1 and TRBJ1-5, the full variable domain reads KAGVTQTPRYLIKTRGQQVTLSCSPISGHRSVSWYQQTPGQGLQFLFEYFSETQRNKGNFPGRFSGRQFSNSRSEMNVSTLELGDSALYLCASSLEGLGSNQPQHFGDGTRLSIL.

This sequence joins TRBV5-1 and TRBJ1-1; no definite D call. Trimming pared 4 bases from V and 1 base from J, leaving 11 bases between. The germline V gene has CDR1 SGHRS and CDR2 YFSETQ. The CDR3 consists of 14 residues. The CDR3 spells CASSLEGRNTEAFF. The CDR3 coding sequence is TGCGCCAGCAGCCTTGAAGGGAGGAACACTGAAGCTTTCTTT.

The chain has TRBV28 and TRBJ1-1, with 8 bases matching TRBD1. Germline V CDR1 and CDR2: MDHEN, SYDVKM. Trimming cost V 8 bases and J 0 bases; bases outside gene matches: 5. This CDR3 contains 14 residues. Written as DNA, the CDR3 is TGTGCCAGCCCAGGGACAGGCTTGAACACTGAAGCTTTCTTT. Translating gives CASPGTGLNTEAFF.

This clone came up a few times. In DNA, the CDR3 is TGTGCCAGTACACCCAACGGGGGCAATCAGCCCCAGCATTTT. Protein product: CASTPNGGNQPQHF. The gene calls are TRBV19 and TRBJ1-5; D ambiguous. Germline CDR1 reads LNHDA; CDR2 reads SQIVND (reference sequence). This CDR3 is 14 amino acids long. Trimming cost V 7 bases and J 2 bases, with 12 bases left between them.

The count of this clone is one. V gene TRBV5-1 combines with J gene TRBJ2-1; 10 nucleotides match TRBD2. V lost 0 bases, J lost 3 bases, and 0 bases stayed unmatched. The CDR3 runs to 15 residues. The germline gives CDR1 SGHRS, CDR2 YFSETQ. CDR3 residues: CASSLGTSGYNEQFF. CDR3 nucleotide sequence: TGCGCCAGCAGCTTGGGGACTAGCGGCTACAATGAGCAGTTCTTC.

The rearrangement uses TRBV5-1 and TRBJ2-1, with 8 bases that match TRBD2. The CDR3 has 15 residues. Looked up from germline, CDR1 is SGHRS and CDR2 is YFSETQ. V lost 4 bases, J lost 6 bases, and 9 bases stayed unmatched. This CDR3 is CASSVSGDYSNEQFF. CDR3 in DNA: TGCGCCAGCAGCGTTAGCGGGGATTATTCCAATGAGCAGTTCTTC.

The chain links TRBV5-1 to TRBJ2-4, with unresolved D. The CDR3 loop spans 14 amino acids. Germline CDR1 reads SGHRS; CDR2 reads YFSETQ. V lost 7 bases and J 1 base, leaving 12 bases between the germline ends. CDR3 bases: TGCGCCAGCTCGGTGGGCGCGGCCAAAAACATTCAGTACTTC. This gives the protein CASSVGAAKNIQYF.

Concerning this clone itself: Germline is not matched at one junction end, which may reflect a read error. The chain employs TRBV6-5 and TRBJ2-7; unclear D gene. The germline gives CDR1 MNHEY, CDR2 SVGAGI. The CDR3 runs to 12 residues. CDR3: CAGRANVYEQYF. The CDR3 DNA follows: TGTGCCGGCAGAGCTAACGTATACGAGCAGTACTTC.

The chain links TRBV5-1 to TRBJ2-1; 10 positions agree with TRBD2. The CDR3 has 15 residues. V lost 0 bases and J lost 8; bases outside the gene matches: 5. Germline loops: CDR1 SGHRS, CDR2 YFSETQ. This CDR3 is CASSLASGSRDEQFF. Here the CDR3 DNA reads TGCGCCAGCAGCTTGGCTAGCGGGAGTCGCGATGAGCAGTTCTTC. Together with reference TRBV5-1 and TRBJ2-1, the CDR3 gives the full variable domain: KAGVTQTPRYLIKTRGQQVTLSCSPISGHRSVSWYQQTPGQGLQFLFEYFSETQRNKGNFPGRFSGRQFSNSRSEMNVSTLELGDSALYLCASSLASGSRDEQFFGPGTRLTVL.

The rearrangement joins TRBV18 to TRBJ1-1; no firm D call. The CDR3 spans 11 residues. CDR1 is KGHSH and CDR2 is LQKENI in the germline V gene. Trimming cost V 3 bases and J 5 bases, with 4 bases left between them. The CDR3, as DNA: TGTGCCAGCTCACCCGGGACTGAAGCTTTCTTT. Amino acid sequence: CASSPGTEAFF.